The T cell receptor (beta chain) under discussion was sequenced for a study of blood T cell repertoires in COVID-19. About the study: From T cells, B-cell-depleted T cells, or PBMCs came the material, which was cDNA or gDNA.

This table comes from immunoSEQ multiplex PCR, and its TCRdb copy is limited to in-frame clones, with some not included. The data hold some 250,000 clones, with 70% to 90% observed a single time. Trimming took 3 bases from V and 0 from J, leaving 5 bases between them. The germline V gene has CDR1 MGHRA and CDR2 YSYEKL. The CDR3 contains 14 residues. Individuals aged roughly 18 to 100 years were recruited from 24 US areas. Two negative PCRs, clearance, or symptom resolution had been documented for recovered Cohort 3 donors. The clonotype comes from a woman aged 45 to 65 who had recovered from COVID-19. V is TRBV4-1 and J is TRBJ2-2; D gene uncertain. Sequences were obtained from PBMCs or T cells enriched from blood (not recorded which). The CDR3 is CASSHNTNTGELFF. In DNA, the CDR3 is TGCGCCAGCAGCCACAACACGAACACCGGGGAGCTGTTTTTT.